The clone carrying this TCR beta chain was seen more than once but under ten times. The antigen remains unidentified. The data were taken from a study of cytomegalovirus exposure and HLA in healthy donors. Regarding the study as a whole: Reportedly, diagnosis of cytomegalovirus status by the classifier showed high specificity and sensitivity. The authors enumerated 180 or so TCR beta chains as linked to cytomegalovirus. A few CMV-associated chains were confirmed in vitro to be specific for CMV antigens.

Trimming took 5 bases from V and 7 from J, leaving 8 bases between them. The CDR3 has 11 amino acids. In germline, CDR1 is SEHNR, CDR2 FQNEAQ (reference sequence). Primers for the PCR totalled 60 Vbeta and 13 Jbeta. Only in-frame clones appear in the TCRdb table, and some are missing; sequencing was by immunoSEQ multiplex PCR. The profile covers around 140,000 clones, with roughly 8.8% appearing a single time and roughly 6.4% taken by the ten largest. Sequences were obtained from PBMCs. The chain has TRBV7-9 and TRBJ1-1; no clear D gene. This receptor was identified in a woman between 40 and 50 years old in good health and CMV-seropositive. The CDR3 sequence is CASSGLYEAFF. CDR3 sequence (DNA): TGTGCCAGCAGCGGTCTCTATGAAGCTTTCTTT.